The clone carrying this T cell receptor beta chain was recorded at least ten times. The antigen remains undetermined. Time point defined: persistent/refractory GD, antithyroid drugs over 5 years with positive TRAb. From PBMCs, RNA was extracted and then used to make the TCR library. The authors drew patients from an endocrinology department in Xi'an, China. EDTA tubes received approximately 10 milliliters of drawn peripheral blood. This specimen comes from a study of regulatory T cells in long-lasting Graves disease. Study in general: Over 5 years on antithyroid drugs plus positive TSH receptor antibodies marked Graves' disease as persistent.

CDR3 length equals 15 residues. The V gene lost 3 bases and the J gene lost 3 bases, with 14 bases spanning the gap. CDR1 is SGHAT and CDR2 is FQDESV in the germline V gene (reference sequence). Construction of the TCR beta libraries employed iRepertoire HTBI primers in conjunction with Arm-PCR of CDR3 regions. TCRdb passed the multiplex PCR reads through MiXCR, listing each CDR3 protein once. The sample has about 470,000 distinct CDR3 sequences, 20% to 25% seen once. Study results and caveats: Blood alone, not thyroid tissue, was studied.

The TCR originated in a female donor with Graves disease. The rearrangement uses TRBV11-1 and TRBJ1-2; TRBD1 might be the D (5 bases). The sequenced sample was peripheral blood mononuclear cells (PBMCs), obtained when the disease was refractory, from a patient treated with antithyroid drugs. DNA of the CDR3: TGTGCCAGCAGCTTTTCTACAGGAAACGACTATGGCTACACCTTC. Its protein product is CASSFSTGNDYGYTF.